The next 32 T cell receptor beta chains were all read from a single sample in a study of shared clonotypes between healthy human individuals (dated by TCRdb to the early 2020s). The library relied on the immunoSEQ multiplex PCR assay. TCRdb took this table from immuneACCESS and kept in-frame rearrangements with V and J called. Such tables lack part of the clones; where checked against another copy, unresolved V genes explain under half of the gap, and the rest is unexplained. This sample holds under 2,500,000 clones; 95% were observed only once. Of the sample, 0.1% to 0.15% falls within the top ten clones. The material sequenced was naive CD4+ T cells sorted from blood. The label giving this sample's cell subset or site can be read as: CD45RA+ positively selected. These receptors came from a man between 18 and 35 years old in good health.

The CDR3, as DNA: TGCGCCAGCAGCCAAGACCCGGGGGGCGGGCCCCAGCATTTT. Amino acid sequence: CASSQDPGGGPQHF. This chain links TRBV4-3 with TRBJ1-5; D is possibly TRBD1 (6 bases). Germline V lookup: CDR1 LGHNA, CDR2 YSLEER. Trimming removed 0 bases at V and 9 bases at J, with 12 bases between. The CDR3 is 14 residues long.

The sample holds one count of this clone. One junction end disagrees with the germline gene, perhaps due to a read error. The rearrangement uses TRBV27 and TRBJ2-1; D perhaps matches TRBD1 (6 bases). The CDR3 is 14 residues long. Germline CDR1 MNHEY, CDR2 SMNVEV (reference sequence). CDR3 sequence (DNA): TGTGCCAGCAGTCCCAAACCCGACAGGACACAGCCAATCTTC. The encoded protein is CASSPKPDRTQPIF.

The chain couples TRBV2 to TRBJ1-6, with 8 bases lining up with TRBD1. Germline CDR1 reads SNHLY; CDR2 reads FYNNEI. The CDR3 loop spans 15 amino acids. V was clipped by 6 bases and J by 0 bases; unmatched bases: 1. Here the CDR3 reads CASSGQGSYNSPLHF. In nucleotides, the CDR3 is TGTGCCAGCAGCGGACAGGGCTCCTATAATTCACCCCTCCACTTT.

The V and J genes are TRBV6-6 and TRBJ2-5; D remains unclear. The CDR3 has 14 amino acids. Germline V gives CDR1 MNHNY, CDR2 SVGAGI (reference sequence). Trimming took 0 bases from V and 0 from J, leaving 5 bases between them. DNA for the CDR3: TGTGCCAGCAGTTACTCTCAGTACCAAGAGACCCAGTACTTC. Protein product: CASSYSQYQETQYF.

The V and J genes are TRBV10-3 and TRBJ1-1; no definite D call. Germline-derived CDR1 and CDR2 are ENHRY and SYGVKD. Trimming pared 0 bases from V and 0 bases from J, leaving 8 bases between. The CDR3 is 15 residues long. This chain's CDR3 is CAISESGLVNTEAFF. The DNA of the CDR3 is TGTGCCATCAGTGAGTCGGGTCTGGTGAACACTGAAGCTTTCTTT.

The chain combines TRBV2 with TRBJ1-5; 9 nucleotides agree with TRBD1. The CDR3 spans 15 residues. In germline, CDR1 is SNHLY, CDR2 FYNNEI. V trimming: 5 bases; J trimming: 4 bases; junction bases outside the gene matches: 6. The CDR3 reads CASSKRTGDNQPQHF. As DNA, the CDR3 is TGTGCCAGCAGTAAGAGGACAGGGGATAATCAGCCCCAGCATTTT.

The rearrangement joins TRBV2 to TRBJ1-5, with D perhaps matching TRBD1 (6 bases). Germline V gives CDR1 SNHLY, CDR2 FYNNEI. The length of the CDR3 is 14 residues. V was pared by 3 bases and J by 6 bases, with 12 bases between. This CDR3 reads CASSDPGAGQPQHF. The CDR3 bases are TGTGCCAGCAGTGACCCGGGGGCGGGTCAGCCCCAGCATTTT.

DNA for the CDR3: TGTGCCAGCAGTCCCCGACAGCGAATTGAGACCCAGTACTTC. It is translated as CASSPRQRIETQYF. The chain uses TRBV6-5 and TRBJ2-5, with a weak D call TRBD1 (5 bases). This CDR3 is 14 amino acids long. The V gene's germline CDR1 is MNHEY and CDR2 SVGAGI. The V and J ends lost 5 bases and 5 bases respectively, with 15 bases between them.

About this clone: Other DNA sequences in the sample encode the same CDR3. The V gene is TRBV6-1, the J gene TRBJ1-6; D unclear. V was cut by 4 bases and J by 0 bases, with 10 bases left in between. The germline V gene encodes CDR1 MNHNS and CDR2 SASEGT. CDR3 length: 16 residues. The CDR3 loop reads CASSVQASSYNSPLHF. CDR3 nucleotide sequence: TGTGCCAGCAGTGTTCAGGCGAGCTCCTATAATTCACCCCTCCACTTT.

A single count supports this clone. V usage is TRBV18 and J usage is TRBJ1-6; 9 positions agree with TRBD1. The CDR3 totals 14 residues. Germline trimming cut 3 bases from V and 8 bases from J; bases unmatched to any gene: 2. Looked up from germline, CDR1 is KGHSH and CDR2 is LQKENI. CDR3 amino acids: CASSPGQGDSPLHF. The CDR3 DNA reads TGTGCCAGCTCACCGGGACAGGGAGATTCACCCCTCCACTTT.

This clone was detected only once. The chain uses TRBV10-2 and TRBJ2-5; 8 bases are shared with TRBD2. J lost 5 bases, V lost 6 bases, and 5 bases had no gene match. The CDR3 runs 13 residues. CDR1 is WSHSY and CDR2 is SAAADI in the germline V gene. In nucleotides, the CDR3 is TGCGCCAGCAGGGGGACTAGTGGCGAGACCCAGTACTTC. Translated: CASRGTSGETQYF.

The CDR3 spells CASSSRTHGDTQYF. DNA for the CDR3: TGTGCCAGCAGCTCCAGGACTCACGGAGATACGCAGTATTTT. J is TRBJ2-3 and V is TRBV7-8, with a weak D call TRBD2 (5 bases). Trimming cost V 4 bases and J 5 bases, with 13 bases left between them. CDR3 length equals 14 residues. Germline lookup yields CDR1 SGHVS and CDR2 FQNEAQ.

CDR3 loop: CASSPTASYNEKLFF. For the CDR3, the DNA is TGTGCCAGCTCCCCGACGGCTTCTTATAATGAAAAACTGTTTTTT. The rearrangement joins TRBV18 to TRBJ1-4; D is unresolved. Deletions cut 6 bases from V and 4 bases from J, with 15 bases between. CDR1 and CDR2 from the germline V gene are KGHSH and LQKENI. The CDR3 consists of 15 residues.

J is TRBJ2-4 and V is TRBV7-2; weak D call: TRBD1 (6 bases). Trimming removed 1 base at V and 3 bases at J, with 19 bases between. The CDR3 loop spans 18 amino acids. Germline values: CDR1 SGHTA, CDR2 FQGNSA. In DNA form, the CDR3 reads TGTGCCAGCAGCTTAGACGTCTTGACAGGAGGAGGCAAAAACATTCAGTACTTC. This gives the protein CASSLDVLTGGGKNIQYF.

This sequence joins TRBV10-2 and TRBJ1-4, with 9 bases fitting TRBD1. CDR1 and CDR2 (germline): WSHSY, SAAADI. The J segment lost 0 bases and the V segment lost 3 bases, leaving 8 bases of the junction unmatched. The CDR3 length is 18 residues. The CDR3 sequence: CASSDRDRVGSTNEKLFF. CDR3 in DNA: TGCGCCAGCAGTGACCGGGACAGGGTGGGCTCAACTAATGAAAAACTGTTTTTT.

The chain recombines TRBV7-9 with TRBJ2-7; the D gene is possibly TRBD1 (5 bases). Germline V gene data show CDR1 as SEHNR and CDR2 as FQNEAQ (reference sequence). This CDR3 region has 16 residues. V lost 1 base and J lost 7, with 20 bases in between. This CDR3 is CASSLEIPRQGGEQYF. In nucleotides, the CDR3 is TGTGCCAGCAGCTTAGAAATCCCGAGGCAGGGTGGAGAGCAGTACTTC.

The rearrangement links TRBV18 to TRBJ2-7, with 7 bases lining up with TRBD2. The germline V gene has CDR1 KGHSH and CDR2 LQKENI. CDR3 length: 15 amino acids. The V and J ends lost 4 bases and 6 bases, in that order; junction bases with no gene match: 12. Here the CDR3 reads CASSHGLAALGEQYF. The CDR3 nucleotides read TGTGCCAGCTCACACGGGCTAGCGGCTTTGGGCGAGCAGTACTTC. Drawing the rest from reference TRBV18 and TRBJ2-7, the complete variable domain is NAGVMQNPRHLVRRRGQEARLRCSPMKGHSHVYWYRQLPEEGLKFMVYLQKENIIDESGMPKERFSAEFPKEGPSILRIQQVVRGDSAAYFCASSHGLAALGEQYFGPGTRLTVT.

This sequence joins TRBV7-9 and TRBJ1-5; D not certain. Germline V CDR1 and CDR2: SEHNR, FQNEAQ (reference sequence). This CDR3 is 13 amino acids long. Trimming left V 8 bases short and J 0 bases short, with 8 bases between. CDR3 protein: CASQAGSNQPQHF. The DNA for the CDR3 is TGTGCCAGCCAGGCAGGTAGCAATCAGCCCCAGCATTTT.

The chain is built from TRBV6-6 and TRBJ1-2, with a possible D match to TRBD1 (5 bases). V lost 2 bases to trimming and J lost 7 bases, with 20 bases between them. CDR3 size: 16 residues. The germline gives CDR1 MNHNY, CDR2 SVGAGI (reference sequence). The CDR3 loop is CASSYRTGPARGGYTF. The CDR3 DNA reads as TGTGCCAGCAGTTACCGGACGGGGCCTGCGCGTGGTGGCTACACCTTC.

The CDR3 loop reads CASSLTGTGSRKVWYF. Here the CDR3 DNA reads TGCGCCAGCAGCCTGACCGGGACGGGGAGCCGCAAAGTTTGGTACTTC. The genes are TRBV5-1 and TRBJ2-4; the D gene could be TRBD1 or TRBD2 (5 bases each). This CDR3 has 16 residues. V lost 4 bases to trimming and J lost 15 bases, with 29 bases between them. The germline V gene encodes CDR1 SGHRS and CDR2 YFSETQ.

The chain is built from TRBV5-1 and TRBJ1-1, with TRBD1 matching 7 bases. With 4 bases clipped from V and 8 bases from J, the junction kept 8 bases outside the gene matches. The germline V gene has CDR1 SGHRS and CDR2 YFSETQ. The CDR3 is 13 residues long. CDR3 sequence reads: CASSPGTVGEAFF. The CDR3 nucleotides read TGCGCCAGCAGCCCCGGGACAGTCGGAGAAGCTTTCTTT.

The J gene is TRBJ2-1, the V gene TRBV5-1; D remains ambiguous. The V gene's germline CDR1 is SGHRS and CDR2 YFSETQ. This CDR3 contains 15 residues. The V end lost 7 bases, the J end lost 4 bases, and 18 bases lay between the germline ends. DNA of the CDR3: TGCGCCAGCCGACAAATCGGGCAGGCGTACAATGAGCAGTTCTTC. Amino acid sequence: CASRQIGQAYNEQFF.

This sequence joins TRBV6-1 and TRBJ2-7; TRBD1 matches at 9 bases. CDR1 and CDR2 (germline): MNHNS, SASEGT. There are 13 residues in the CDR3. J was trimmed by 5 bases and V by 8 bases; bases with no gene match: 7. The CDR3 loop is CASRRTGADEQYF. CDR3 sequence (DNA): TGTGCCAGCCGACGGACAGGGGCCGACGAGCAGTACTTC.

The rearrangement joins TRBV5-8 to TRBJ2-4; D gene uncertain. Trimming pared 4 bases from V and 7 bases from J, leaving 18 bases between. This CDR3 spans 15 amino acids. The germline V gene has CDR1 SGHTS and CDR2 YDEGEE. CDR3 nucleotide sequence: TGTGCCAGCAGCCATCTAATCTCTGGCAGTAACATTCAGTACTTC. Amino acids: CASSHLISGSNIQYF.

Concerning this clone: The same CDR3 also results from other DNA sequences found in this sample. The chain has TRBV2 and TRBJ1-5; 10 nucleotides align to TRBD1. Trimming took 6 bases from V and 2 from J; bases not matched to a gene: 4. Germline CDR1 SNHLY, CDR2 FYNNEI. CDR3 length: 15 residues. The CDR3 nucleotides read TGTGCCAGCAGCGGGGGGACAGGGGGCAATCAGCCCCAGCATTTT. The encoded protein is CASSGGTGGNQPQHF.

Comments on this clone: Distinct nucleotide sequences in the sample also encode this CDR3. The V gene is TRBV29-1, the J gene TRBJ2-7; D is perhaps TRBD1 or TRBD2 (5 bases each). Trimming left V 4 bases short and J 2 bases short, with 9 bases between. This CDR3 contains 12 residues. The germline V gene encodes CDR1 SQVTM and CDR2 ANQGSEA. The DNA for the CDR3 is TGCAGCGTTGCGCAGGGACCCTACGAGCAGTACTTC. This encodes CSVAQGPYEQYF.

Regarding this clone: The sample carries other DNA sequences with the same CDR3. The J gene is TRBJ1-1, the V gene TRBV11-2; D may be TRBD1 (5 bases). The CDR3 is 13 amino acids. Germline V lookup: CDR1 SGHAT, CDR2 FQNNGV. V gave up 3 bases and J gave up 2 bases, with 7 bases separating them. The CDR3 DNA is TGTGCCAGCAGCTTGGGACTAAACACTGAAGCTTTCTTT. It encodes CASSLGLNTEAFF. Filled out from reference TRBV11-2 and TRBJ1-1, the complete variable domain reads EAGVAQSPRYKIIEKRQSVAFWCNPISGHATLYWYQQILGQGPKLLIQFQNNGVVDDSQLPKDRFSAERLKGVDSTLKIQPAKLEDSAVYLCASSLGLNTEAFFGQGTRLTVV.

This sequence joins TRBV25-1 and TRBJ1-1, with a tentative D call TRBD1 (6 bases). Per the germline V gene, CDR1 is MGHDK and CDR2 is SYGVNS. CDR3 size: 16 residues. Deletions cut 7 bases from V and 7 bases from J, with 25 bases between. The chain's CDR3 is CASIPNYDRKRNEAFF. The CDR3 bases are TGTGCCAGCATCCCCAATTACGACAGGAAACGGAATGAAGCTTTCTTT.

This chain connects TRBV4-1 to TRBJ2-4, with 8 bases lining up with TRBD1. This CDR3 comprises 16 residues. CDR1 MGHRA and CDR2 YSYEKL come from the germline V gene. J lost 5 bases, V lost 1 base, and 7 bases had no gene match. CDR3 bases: TGCGCCAGCAGCCAAGTATCAGGGGGCTTACAAAACATTCAGTACTTC. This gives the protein CASSQVSGGLQNIQYF.

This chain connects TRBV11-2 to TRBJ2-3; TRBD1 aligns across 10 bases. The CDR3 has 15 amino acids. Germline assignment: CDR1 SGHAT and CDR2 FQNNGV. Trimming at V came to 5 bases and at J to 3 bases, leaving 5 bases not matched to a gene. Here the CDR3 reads CASSVTGGGTDTQYF. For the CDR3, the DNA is TGTGCCAGCAGCGTGACAGGGGGCGGGACAGATACGCAGTATTTT. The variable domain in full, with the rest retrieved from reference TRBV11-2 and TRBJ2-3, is EAGVAQSPRYKIIEKRQSVAFWCNPISGHATLYWYQQILGQGPKLLIQFQNNGVVDDSQLPKDRFSAERLKGVDSTLKIQPAKLEDSAVYLCASSVTGGGTDTQYFGPGTRLTVL.

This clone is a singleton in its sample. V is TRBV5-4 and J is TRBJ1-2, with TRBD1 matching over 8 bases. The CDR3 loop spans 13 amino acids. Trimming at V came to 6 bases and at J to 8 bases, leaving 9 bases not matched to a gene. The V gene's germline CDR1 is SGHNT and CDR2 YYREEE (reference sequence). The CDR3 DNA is TGTGCCAGCACCGCACAGGGGGTGTACGGCTACACCTTC. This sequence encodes CASTAQGVYGYTF.

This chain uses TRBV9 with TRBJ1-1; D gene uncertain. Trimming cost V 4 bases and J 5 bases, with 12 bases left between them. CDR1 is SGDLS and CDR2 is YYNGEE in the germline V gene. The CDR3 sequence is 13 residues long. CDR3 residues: CASSPDGATEAFF. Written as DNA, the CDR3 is TGTGCCAGCAGCCCAGACGGAGCTACTGAAGCTTTCTTT.